This T cell receptor beta chain is from a study of response to subunit inactivated influenza vaccine. J lost 5 bases, V lost 4 bases, and 11 bases had no gene match. The CDR3 contains 16 residues. Germline V gene data show CDR1 as DFQATT and CDR2 as SNEGSKA (reference sequence). Overall study findings and caveats: Authors suggested few new T cells are recruited by each seasonal influenza vaccination.

About this clonotype: Its antigen remains unidentified.

TCRdb passed the RT-PCR reads through MiXCR, listing each CDR3 protein once. The sample lists about 650,000 distinct CDR3 sequences, around 15% occurring once. This sequence originates from a man in his fifties who received an inactivated influenza vaccine. The material was PBMCs from blood, obtained around two weeks before vaccination. J is TRBJ2-5 and V is TRBV20-1; TRBD2 matches 12 bases. CDR3 sequence (DNA): TGCAGTGCTATGAGGCTCCTAGCGGGGGGGGAGGAGACCCAGTACTTC. As protein: CSAMRLLAGGEETQYF.